This T cell receptor beta chain was profiled in a study of blood T cell repertoires in COVID-19. Clones were read by immunoSEQ multiplex PCR, and TCRdb kept only the in-frame ones, dropping some. The profile covers over 250,000 clones, with around 84% appearing a single time and more than 1.4% taken by the ten largest. CDR3 length: 17 amino acids. J gave up 7 bases and V 1 base, and 15 bases lay outside the gene matches. CDR1 and CDR2 from the germline V gene are LNHNV and YYDKDF (reference sequence). Specimen: peripheral blood. The V call is TRBV15, the J call TRBJ2-5; 7 nucleotides match TRBD2. This receptor was taken from a human donor with COVID-19, enrolled during active disease. The donor label of this sample is uncertain. CDR3 in DNA: TGTGCCACCAGCAGAGGAATGGAGCCCGGGAGGCGGGGGACCCAGTACTTC. It codes for CATSRGMEPGRRGTQYF.